This TCR beta chain is drawn from a study of blood T cell repertoires in COVID-19. On the study more broadly: Spain, Italy and the United States supplied samples that represented acute and convalescent COVID-19. The analysed material was cDNA or gDNA that came from T cells, B-cell-depleted T cells, or PBMCs.

TCRdb's table, derived via immunoSEQ multiplex PCR, lists solely in-frame clones and lacks some. The sample holds 190,000 or so clones, about 87% seen once. The study assigned cohorts using participant-reported clinical history. This CDR3 contains 14 residues. The germline gives CDR1 MDHEN, CDR2 SYDVKM. V lost 6 bases to trimming and J lost 1 base; unmatched junction nucleotides: 5. The clonotype was recovered from a man aged 25 to 45 who had recovered from COVID-19. This chain joins TRBV28 and TRBJ1-1; 7 nucleotides agree with TRBD1. The specimen was PBMCs or T cells enriched from blood (not recorded which). CDR3 nucleotide sequence: TGTGCCAGCAGACGGACAGGAAAGAACACTGAAGCTTTCTTT. Residues: CASRRTGKNTEAFF.